A few counts support the clone carrying this T cell receptor (beta chain). Methods used by the authors: By means of reference gene primer amplification, nucleated cell counts were estimated. Produced via immunoSEQ multiplex PCR; TCRdb's table is partial and in-frame only. V, J and clone size are taken as reported in that table, and D and trimming were inferred from the DNA itself. The table records about 180,000 clones, over 70% of them present only once. This sample was taken from a study of blood T cell repertoires in COVID-19. The wider study: COVID-19 samples collected from the United States, Italy and Spain covered acute and convalescent phases. PBMCs, B-cell-depleted T cells, or T cells were the source of the cDNA or gDNA that made up the material.

While infection was still active, Seattle patients were enrolled and then followed longitudinally. The CDR3 runs to 16 residues. J lost 3 bases, V lost 4 bases, and 9 bases had no gene match. Per the germline V gene, CDR1 is KGHSH and CDR2 is LQKENI. The chain combines TRBV18 with TRBJ1-5, with 7 bases fitting TRBD1. This TCR came from a woman aged 40 to 49 with COVID-19, enrolled during active disease. Sequencing was performed on peripheral blood. The CDR3 protein is CASSRTEGALNQPQHF. Here the CDR3 DNA reads TGTGCCAGCTCACGGACCGAGGGGGCCCTCAATCAGCCCCAGCATTTT.